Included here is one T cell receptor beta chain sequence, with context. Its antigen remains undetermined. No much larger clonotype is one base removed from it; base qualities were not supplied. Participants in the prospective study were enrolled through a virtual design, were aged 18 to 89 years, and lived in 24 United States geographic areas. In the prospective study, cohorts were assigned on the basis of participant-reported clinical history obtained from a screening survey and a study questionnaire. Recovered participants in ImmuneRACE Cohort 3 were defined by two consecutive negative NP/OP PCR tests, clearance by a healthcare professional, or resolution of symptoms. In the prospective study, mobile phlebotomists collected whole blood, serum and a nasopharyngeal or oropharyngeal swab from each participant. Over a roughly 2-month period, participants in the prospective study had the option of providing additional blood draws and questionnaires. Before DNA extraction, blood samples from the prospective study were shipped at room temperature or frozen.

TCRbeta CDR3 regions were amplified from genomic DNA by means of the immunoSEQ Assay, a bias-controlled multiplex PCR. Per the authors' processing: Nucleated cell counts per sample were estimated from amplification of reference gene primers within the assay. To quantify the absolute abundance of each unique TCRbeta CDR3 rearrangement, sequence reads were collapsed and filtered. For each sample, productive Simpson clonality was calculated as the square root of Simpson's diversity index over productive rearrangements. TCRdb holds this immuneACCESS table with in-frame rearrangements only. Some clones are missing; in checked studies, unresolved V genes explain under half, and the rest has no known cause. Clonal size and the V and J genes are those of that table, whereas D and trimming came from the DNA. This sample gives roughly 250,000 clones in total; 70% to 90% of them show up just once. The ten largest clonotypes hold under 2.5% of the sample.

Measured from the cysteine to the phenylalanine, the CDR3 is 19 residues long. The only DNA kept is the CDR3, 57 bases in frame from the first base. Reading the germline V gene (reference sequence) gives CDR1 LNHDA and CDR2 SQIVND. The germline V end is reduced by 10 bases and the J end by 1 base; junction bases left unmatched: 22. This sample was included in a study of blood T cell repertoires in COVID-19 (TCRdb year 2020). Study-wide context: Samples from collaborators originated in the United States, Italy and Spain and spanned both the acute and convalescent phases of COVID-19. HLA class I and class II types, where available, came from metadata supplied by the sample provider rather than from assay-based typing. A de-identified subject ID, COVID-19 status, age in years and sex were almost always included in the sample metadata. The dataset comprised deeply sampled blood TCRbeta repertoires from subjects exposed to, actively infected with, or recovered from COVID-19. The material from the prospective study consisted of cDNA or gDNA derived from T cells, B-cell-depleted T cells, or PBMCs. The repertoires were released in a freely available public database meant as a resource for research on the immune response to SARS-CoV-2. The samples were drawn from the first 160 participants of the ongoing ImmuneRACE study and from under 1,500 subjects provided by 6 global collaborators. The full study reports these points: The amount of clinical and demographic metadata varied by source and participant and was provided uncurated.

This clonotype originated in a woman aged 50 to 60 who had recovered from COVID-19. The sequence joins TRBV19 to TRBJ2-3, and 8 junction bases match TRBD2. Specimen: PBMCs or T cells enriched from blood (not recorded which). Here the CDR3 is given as CATPCREGPGLDRTDTQYF. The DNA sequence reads TGTGCCACCCCTTGCCGGGAGGGTCCGGGACTAGATCGCACAGATACGCAGTATTTT.